This T cell receptor (beta chain) was documented in a study of blood T cell repertoires in COVID-19. As for the study in general: The United States, Italy and Spain provided the acute and convalescent COVID-19 samples.

Authors' data handling: Reference gene primer amplification yielded estimated nucleated cell counts. Sequenced by immunoSEQ multiplex PCR; TCRdb stores in-frame clones only, minus some. The V and J calls and the clone size are those of that table, but D and trimming were determined from the DNA. The sample has some 240,000 clones, 82% seen once. In this sample, this clone turned up once. The CDR3 extends over 15 amino acids. The germline gives CDR1 SGHDT, CDR2 YYEEEE. Trimming cost V 4 bases and J 4 bases; bases outside gene matches: 9. The sequenced sample consisted of peripheral blood. This chain connects TRBV5-6 to TRBJ1-1; 8 bases fit TRBD1. This receptor was obtained from a woman aged 55-75 years with active or convalescent COVID-19. As DNA, the CDR3 is TGTGCCAGCAGCGTAGGACAGGGAGTCGTCACTGAAGCTTTCTTT. Its protein is CASSVGQGVVTEAFF.